This is a list of T cell receptor beta chains from one sample in a study of T cells after yellow fever vaccination. Via MiXCR, TCRdb re-called the 5' RACE reads, giving one row per CDR3 protein. The sample lists 620,000 or so distinct CDR3 sequences, 12% occurring once. The source was PBMCs, collected on the day of the yellow fever booster vaccination. Receptors were obtained from a man aged 25 to 40 who received the YFV17D yellow fever vaccine. Both conserved end residues are part of each CDR3. The order of the fields is clone size, J gene, D gene, V gene, CDR3 protein, CDR3 DNA. A D gene is named only where the DNA matches it firmly. Expanded clones get a size class; other rows say once, few or many, or leave the size out.

few	TRBJ1-2	-	TRBV28	CASSSRVSYTF	TGTGCCAGCAGTTCCAGGGTTAGCTACACCTTC
-	TRBJ2-3	-	TRBV20-1	CSALSSVRTDTQYF	TGCAGTGCCTTATCTAGCGTACGCACAGATACGCAGTATTTT
few	TRBJ2-1	-	TRBV3-1	CASRDGTSNEQFF	TGTGCCAGCAGAGATGGGACTTCGAATGAGCAGTTCTTC
-	TRBJ2-5	TRBD1	TRBV12-3/TRBV12-4	CASSLRDRGVVQYF	TGTGCCAGCAGCCTACGGGACAGGGGGGTGGTCCAGTACTTC
few	TRBJ2-7	-	TRBV18	CASSPFQENYEQYF	TGTGCCAGCTCACCATTTCAGGAGAACTACGAGCAGTACTTC
-	TRBJ2-7	TRBD2	TRBV10-3	CAISQGLAGNEQYF	TGTGCCATCAGTCAGGGGTTAGCGGGAAACGAGCAGTACTTC
-	TRBJ1-5	-	TRBV27	CASSPLTGKRGNQPQHF	TGTGCCAGCAGTCCGCTTACAGGGAAGAGGGGCAATCAGCCCCAGCATTTT
few	TRBJ1-4	-	TRBV28	CASRRQGEKLFF	TGTGCCAGCAGACGCCAGGGGGAAAAACTGTTTTTT
few	TRBJ2-5	-	TRBV15	CASLLEGETQYF	TGTGCCTCCCTCTTGGAAGGAGAGACCCAGTACTTC
-	TRBJ1-4	-	TRBV5-4	CASSQNSGYNEKLFF	TGTGCCAGCAGTCAGAACAGTGGTTATAATGAAAAACTGTTTTTT
-	TRBJ2-1	-	TRBV20-1	CSAGPSGNEQFF	TGCAGTGCCGGGCCTTCCGGCAATGAGCAGTTCTTC
-	TRBJ1-5	TRBD1	TRBV12-3/TRBV12-4	CASSRDRVSHSNQPQHF	TGTGCCAGTTCCCGGGACAGGGTCAGCCATAGCAATCAGCCCCAGCATTTT
few	TRBJ2-1	-	TRBV9	CASSVGGDGFNEQFF	TGTGCCAGCAGCGTAGGGGGAGATGGATTCAATGAGCAGTTCTTC
-	TRBJ2-1	TRBD2	TRBV9	CASPTYSGRAYNEQFF	TGTGCCAGCCCAACCTATAGCGGGAGGGCCTATAATGAGCAGTTCTTC
-	TRBJ2-5	-	TRBV7-9	CASSLAGSGETQYF	TGTGCCAGCAGCTTAGCGGGAAGCGGAGAGACCCAGTACTTC
many	TRBJ2-1	-	TRBV15	CATSILFSSYNEQFF	TGTGCCACCAGCATATTATTTAGCTCCTACAATGAGCAGTTCTTC
-	TRBJ2-7	TRBD2	TRBV30	CAWSGPSGIYEQYF	TGTGCCTGGAGTGGGCCTAGCGGGATTTACGAGCAGTACTTC
-	TRBJ2-7	TRBD2	TRBV12-3/TRBV12-4	CASSFPLAGTYEQYF	TGTGCCAGCAGTTTTCCTCTAGCGGGGACCTACGAGCAGTACTTC
few	TRBJ2-2	TRBD2	TRBV6-5	CASSYTGLAGPRAGELFF	TGTGCCAGCAGTTACACGGGACTAGCGGGGCCCAGGGCCGGGGAGCTGTTTTTT
-	TRBJ2-7	TRBD2	TRBV5-1	CASREAGGYNEQYF	TGCGCCAGCAGGGAAGCGGGAGGGTACAATGAGCAGTACTTC
-	TRBJ1-1	-	TRBV19	CASSIGAAEAFF	TGTGCCAGTAGTATAGGCGCAGCTGAAGCTTTCTTT
-	TRBJ2-1	-	TRBV14	CASSPLGGRERDEQFF	TGTGCCAGCAGCCCATTGGGGGGGCGGGAGAGGGATGAGCAGTTCTTC
few	TRBJ2-4	-	TRBV20-1	CSARAGSQNIQYF	TGCAGTGCTAGAGCAGGGTCCCAAAACATTCAGTACTTC
few	TRBJ2-3	-	TRBV7-9	CASEYIGTDTQYF	TGTGCCAGCGAATATATTGGCACAGATACGCAGTATTTT
few	TRBJ2-3	TRBD2	TRBV20-1	CLTQRGGGDTQYF	TGCCTCACCCAACGGGGGGGAGGGGATACGCAGTATTTT
few	TRBJ2-1	-	TRBV5-4	CASSLGEASYNEQFF	TGTGCCAGCAGCTTAGGGGAAGCGTCGTACAATGAGCAGTTCTTC
many	TRBJ2-4	-	TRBV12-3/TRBV12-4	CASSPKVGAEGPYF	TGTGCCAGCAGTCCCAAGGTAGGAGCCGAAGGGCCGTACTTC
-	TRBJ2-2	TRBD2	TRBV5-1	CASSLKGLVNTGELFF	TGCGCCAGCAGCCTTAAGGGACTAGTGAACACCGGGGAGCTGTTTTTT
-	TRBJ2-3	-	TRBV29-1	CSVMGPAGEGDTQYF	TGCAGCGTTATGGGACCCGCGGGCGAAGGAGATACGCAGTATTTT
-	TRBJ2-7	TRBD1	TRBV14	CASSHIGQGYEQYF	TGTGCCAGCAGCCATATAGGACAGGGCTACGAGCAGTACTTC
few	TRBJ2-4	-	TRBV6-1	CASSEALTRAKNIQYF	TGTGCCAGCAGTGAAGCGCTCACCCGAGCCAAAAACATTCAGTACTTC
-	TRBJ2-7	-	TRBV29-1	CSVRLDPYEQYF	TGCAGCGTGCGACTAGACCCATACGAGCAGTACTTC